This TCR beta chain was recovered during a study of cytomegalovirus exposure and HLA in healthy donors. The study, taken as a whole, reports: An observed cluster of highly shared sequence variants was recorded as a likely sequencing artifact.

To note about this clone: Its target is not known.

This PCR relied on a set of 60 Vbeta primers and 13 Jbeta primers. The repertoire was sequenced with immunoSEQ multiplex PCR; TCRdb's copy has only in-frame clones and lacks some. Its table records around 160,000 clones. In germline, CDR1 is SGHRS, CDR2 YFSETQ. V lost 4 bases, J lost 4 bases, and 11 bases stayed unmatched. This CDR3 has 17 amino acids. The chain carries TRBV5-1 and TRBJ2-5; TRBD2 agrees at 12 bases. The clonotype comes from a woman aged 45-65 years in good health and CMV-seronegative. Material for sequencing was PBMCs. CDR3 DNA: TGCGCCAGCAGCACTGGACTAGCGGGAATAGAACCAGAGACCCAGTACTTC. This codes for CASSTGLAGIEPETQYF.